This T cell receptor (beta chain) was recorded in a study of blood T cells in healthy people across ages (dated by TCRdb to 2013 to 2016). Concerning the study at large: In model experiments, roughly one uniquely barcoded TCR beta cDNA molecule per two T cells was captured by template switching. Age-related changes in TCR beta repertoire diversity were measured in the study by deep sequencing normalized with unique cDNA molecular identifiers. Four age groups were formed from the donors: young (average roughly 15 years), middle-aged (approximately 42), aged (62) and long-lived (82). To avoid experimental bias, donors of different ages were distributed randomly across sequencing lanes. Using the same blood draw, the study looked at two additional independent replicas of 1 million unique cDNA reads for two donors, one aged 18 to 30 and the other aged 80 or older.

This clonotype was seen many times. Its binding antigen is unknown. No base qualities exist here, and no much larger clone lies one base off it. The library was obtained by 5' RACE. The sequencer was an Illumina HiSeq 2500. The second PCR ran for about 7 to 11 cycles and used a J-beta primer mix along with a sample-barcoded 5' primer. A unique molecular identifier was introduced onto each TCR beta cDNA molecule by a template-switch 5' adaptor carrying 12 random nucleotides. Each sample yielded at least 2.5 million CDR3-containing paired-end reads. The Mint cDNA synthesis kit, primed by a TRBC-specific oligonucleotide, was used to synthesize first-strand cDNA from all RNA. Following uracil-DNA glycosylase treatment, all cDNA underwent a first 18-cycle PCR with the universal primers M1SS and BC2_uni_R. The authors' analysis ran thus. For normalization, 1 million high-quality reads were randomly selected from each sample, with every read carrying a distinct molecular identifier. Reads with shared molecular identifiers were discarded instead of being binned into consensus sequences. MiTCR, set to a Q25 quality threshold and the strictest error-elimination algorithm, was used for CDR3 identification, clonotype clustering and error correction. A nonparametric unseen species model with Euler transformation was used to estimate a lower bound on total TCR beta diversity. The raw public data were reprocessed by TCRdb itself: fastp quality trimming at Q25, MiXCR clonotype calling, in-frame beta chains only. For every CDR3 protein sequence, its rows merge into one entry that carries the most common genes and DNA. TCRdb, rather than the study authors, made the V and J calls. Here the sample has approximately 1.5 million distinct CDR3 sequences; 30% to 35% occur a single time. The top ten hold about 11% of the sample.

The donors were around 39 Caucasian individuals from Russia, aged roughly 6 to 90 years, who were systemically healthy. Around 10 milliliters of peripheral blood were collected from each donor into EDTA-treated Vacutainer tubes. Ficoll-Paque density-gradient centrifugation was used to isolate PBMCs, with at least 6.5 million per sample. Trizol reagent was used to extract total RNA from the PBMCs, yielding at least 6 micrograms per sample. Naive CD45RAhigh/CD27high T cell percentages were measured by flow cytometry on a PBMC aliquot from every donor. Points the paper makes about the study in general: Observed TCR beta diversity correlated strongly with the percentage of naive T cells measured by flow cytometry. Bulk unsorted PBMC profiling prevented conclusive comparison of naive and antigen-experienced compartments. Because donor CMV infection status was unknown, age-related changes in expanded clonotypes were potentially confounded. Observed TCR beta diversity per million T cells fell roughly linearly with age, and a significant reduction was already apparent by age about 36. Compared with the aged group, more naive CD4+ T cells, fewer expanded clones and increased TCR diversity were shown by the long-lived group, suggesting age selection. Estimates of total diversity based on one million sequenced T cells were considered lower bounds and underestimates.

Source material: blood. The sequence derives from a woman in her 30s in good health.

This receptor carries the CDR3 CASSHPTSGAQETQYF. The nucleotide sequence is TGCGCCAGCAGCCACCCTACTAGCGGAGCTCAAGAGACCCAGTACTTC. The V gene is TRBV4-1 and the J gene is TRBJ2-5, and 8 bases in between align with TRBD2. The CDR3 holds 16 amino acids from the cysteine to the phenylalanine. This entry keeps only the CDR3 DNA: 48 bases, framed from base 1. Here V drops 3 bases and J drops 2 bases, and the junction holds 8 bases not matched to any gene. As encoded in the germline V gene, CDR1 is MGHRA while CDR2 is YSYEKL.